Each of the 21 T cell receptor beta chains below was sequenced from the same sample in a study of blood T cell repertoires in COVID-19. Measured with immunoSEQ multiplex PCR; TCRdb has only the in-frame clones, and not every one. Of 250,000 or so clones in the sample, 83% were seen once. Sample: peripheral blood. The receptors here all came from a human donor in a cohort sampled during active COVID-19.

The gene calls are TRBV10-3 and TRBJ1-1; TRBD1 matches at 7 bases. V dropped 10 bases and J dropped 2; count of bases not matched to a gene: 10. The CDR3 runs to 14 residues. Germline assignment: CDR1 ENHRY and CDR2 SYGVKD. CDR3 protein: CATRARGLNTEAFF. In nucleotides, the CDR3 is TGTGCCACCAGGGCTAGGGGGCTTAACACTGAAGCTTTCTTT.

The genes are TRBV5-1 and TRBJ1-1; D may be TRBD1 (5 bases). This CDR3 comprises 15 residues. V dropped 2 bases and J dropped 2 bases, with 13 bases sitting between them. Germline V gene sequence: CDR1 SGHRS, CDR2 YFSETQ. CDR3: CASSFKRGTNTEAFF. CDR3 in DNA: TGCGCCAGCAGCTTTAAAAGGGGTACAAACACTGAAGCTTTCTTT.

CDR3 sequence reads: CATNEGQPAYNEQFF. DNA of the CDR3: TGTGCCACCAACGAGGGACAGCCTGCCTACAATGAGCAGTTCTTC. V usage is TRBV15 and J usage is TRBJ2-1; 7 nucleotides match TRBD1. V lost 7 bases and J lost 2; bases outside the gene matches: 8. This CDR3 is built from 15 residues. CDR1 is LNHNV and CDR2 is YYDKDF in the germline V gene (reference sequence).

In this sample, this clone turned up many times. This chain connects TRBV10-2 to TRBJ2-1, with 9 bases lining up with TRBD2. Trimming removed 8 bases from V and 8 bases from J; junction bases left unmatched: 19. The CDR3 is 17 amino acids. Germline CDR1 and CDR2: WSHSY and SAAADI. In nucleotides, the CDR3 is TGCGCCAGCGGGCTAGCGGGGTTACCGACGAAGGGTGATGAGCAGTTCTTC. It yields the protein CASGLAGLPTKGDEQFF.

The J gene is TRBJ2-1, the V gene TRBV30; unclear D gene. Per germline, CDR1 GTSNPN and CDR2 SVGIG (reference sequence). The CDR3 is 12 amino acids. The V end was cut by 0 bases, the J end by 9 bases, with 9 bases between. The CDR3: CAWSVTLGEQFF. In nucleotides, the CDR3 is TGTGCCTGGAGTGTTACCCTAGGTGAGCAGTTCTTC.

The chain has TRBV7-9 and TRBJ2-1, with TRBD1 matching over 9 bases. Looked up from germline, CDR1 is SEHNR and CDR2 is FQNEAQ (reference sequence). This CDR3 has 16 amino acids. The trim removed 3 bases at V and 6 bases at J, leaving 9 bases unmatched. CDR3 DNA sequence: TGTGCCAGCAGCTTTACGGCGACAGGGGGTCCCAATGAGCAGTTCTTC. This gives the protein CASSFTATGGPNEQFF.

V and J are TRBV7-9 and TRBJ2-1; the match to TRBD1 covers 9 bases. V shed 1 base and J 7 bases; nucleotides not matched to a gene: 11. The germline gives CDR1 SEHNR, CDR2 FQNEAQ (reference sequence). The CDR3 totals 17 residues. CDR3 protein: CASSLGRWRDRVNEQFF. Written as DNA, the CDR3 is TGTGCCAGCAGCTTAGGACGGTGGAGGGACAGGGTGAATGAGCAGTTCTTC.

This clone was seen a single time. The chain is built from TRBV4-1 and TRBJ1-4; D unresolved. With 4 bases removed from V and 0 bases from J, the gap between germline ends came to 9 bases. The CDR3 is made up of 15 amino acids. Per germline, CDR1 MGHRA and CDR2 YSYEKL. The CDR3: CASSLRLATNEKLFF. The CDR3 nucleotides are TGCGCCAGCAGCCTCAGACTTGCAACTAATGAAAAACTGTTTTTT.

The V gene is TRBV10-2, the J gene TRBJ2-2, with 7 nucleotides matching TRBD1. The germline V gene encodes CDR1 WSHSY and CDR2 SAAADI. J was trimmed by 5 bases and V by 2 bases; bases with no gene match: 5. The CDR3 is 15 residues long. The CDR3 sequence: CASSEAQGQTGELFF. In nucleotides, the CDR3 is TGCGCCAGCAGTGAGGCACAGGGGCAGACCGGGGAGCTGTTTTTT.

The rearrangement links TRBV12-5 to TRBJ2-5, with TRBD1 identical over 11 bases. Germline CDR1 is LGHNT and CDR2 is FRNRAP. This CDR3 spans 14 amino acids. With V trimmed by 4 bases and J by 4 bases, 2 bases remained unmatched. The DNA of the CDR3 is TGTGCTAGTGGTTCGGGGACAGGGGGAGAGACCCAGTACTTC. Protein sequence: CASGSGTGGETQYF.

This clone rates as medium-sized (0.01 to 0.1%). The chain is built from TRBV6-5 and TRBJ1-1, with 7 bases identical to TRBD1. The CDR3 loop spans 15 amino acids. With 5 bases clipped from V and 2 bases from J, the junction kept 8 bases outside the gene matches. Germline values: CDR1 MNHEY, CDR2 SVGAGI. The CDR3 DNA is TGTGCCAGCAGTAAGACAGGGACGGGAAACACTGAAGCTTTCTTT. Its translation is CASSKTGTGNTEAFF.

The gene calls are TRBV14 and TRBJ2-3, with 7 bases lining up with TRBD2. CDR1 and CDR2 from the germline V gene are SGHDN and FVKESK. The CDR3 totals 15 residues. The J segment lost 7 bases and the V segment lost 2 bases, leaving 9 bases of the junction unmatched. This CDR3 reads CASSQPGLVLNTQYF. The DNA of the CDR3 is TGTGCCAGCAGCCAACCTGGACTAGTTCTCAATACGCAGTATTTT. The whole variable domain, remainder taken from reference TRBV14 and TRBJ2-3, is EAGVTQFPSHSVIEKGQTVTLRCDPISGHDNLYWYRRVMGKEIKFLLHFVKESKQDESGMPNNRFLAERTGGTYSTLKVQPAELEDSGVYFCASSQPGLVLNTQYFGPGTRLTVL.

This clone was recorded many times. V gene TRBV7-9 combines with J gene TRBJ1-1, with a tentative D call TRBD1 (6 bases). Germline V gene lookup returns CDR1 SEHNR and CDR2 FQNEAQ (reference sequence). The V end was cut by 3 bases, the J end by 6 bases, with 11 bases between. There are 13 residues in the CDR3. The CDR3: CASSLTTGPEAFF. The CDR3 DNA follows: TGTGCCAGCAGCTTGACGACAGGCCCTGAAGCTTTCTTT.

CDR3 DNA: TGTGCCAGCAGTCTACAGCCAGGAAGGAACTACGAGCAGTACTTC. Amino acid sequence: CASSLQPGRNYEQYF. The genes are TRBV5-6 and TRBJ2-7; D is ambiguous. Germline V lookup: CDR1 SGHDT, CDR2 YYEEEE. The CDR3 consists of 15 residues. V lost 5 bases and J 3 bases, leaving 18 bases between the germline ends.

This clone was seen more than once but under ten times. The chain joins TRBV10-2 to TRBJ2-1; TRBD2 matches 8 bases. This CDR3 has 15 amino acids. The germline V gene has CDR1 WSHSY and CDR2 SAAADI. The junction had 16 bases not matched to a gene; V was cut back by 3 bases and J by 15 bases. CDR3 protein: CASSEYGPGTRSVFF. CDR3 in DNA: TGCGCCAGCAGTGAATATGGTCCCGGGACTAGGAGTGTGTTCTTC.

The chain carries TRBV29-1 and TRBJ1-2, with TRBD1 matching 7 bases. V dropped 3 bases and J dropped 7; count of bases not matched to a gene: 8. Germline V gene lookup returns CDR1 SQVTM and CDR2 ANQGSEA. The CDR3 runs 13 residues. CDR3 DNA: TGCAGCGTTGAGAGGGGACAGTTTTTTGGCTACACCTTC. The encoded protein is CSVERGQFFGYTF.

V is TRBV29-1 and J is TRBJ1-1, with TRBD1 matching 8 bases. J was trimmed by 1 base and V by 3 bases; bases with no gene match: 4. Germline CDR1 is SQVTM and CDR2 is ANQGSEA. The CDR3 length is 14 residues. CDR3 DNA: TGCAGCGTTGATAAGACAGGGGCGAACACTGAAGCTTTCTTT. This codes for CSVDKTGANTEAFF.

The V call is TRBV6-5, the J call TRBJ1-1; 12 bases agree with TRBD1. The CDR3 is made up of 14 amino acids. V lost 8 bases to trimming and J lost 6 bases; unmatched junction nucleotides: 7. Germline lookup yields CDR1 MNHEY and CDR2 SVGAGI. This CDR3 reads CASRTGQGASEAFF. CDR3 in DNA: TGTGCCAGCCGAACGGGACAGGGGGCTTCTGAAGCTTTCTTT.

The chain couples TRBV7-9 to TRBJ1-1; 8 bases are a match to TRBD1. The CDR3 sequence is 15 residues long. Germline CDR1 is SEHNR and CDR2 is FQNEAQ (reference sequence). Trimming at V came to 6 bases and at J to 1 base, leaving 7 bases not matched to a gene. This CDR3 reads CASRGRQGRNTEAFF. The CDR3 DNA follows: TGTGCCAGCAGAGGCAGACAGGGGAGGAACACTGAAGCTTTCTTT. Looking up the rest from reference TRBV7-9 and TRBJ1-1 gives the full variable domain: DTGVSQNPRHKITKRGQNVTFRCDPISEHNRLYWYRQTLGQGPEFLTYFQNEAQLEKSRLLSDRFSAERPKGSFSTLEIQRTEQGDSAMYLCASRGRQGRNTEAFFGQGTRLTVV.

CDR3 protein: CASSEGLAGMYEQYF. DNA of the CDR3: TGTGCCAGCAGCGAGGGACTAGCGGGAATGTACGAGCAGTACTTC. The chain links TRBV7-2 to TRBJ2-7; 13 nucleotides line up with TRBD2. V trimming: 5 bases; J trimming: 4 bases; junction bases outside the gene matches: 5. The CDR3 has 15 residues. Germline CDR1 reads SGHTA; CDR2 reads FQGNSA.

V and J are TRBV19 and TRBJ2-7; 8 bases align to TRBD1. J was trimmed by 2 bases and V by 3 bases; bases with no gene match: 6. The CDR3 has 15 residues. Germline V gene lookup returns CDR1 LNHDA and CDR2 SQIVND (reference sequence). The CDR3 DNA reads TGTGCCAGTAGTATCTTACAGGGGGAAGCCTACGAGCAGTACTTC. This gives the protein CASSILQGEAYEQYF.